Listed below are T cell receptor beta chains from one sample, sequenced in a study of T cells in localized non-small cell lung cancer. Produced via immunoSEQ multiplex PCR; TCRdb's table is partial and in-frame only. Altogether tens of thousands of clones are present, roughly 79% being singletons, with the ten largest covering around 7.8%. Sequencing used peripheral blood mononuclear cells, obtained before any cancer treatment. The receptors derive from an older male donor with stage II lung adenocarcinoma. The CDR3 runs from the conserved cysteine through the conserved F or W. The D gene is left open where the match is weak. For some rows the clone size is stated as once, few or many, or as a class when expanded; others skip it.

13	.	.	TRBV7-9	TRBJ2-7	TGTGCCAGCAGCTTAATACCGCGCTACGAGCAGTACTTC	CASSLIPRYEQYF
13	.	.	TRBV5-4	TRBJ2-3	TGTGCCAGCAGCTTGGACTCCACAGATACGCAGTATTTT	CASSLDSTDTQYF
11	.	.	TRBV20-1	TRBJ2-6	TGCAGTGCTAGAGGGGCCAACGTCCTGACTTTC	CSARGANVLTF
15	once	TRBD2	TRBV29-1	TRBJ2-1	TGCAGCTCCCCCGTCGGGTCTAGCGGGTACAATGAGCAGTTCTTC	CSSPVGSSGYNEQFF
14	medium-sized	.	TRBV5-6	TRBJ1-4	TGTGCCAGCAGCTTGGGGGGCAGATATGAAAAACTGTTTTTT	CASSLGGRYEKLFF
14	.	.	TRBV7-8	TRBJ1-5	TGTGCCAGCAGCTTATTCAGCACAAATCAGCCCCAGCATTTT	CASSLFSTNQPQHF
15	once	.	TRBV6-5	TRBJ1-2	TGTGCCAGCGCCTTCACCCGGGTAGGGAAATATGGCTACACCTTC	CASAFTRVGKYGYTF
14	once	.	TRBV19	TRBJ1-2	TGTGCCAGTAGGACCGTTCAGTCGAACTATGGCTACACCTTC	CASRTVQSNYGYTF
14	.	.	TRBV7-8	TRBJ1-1	TGTGCCAGCAGCCCCCGATGGGGAAACACTGAAGCTTTCTTT	CASSPRWGNTEAFF
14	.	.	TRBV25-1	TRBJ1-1	TGTGCCAGCAGTTCCCGGACAGCAAACACTGAAGCTTTCTTT	CASSSRTANTEAFF
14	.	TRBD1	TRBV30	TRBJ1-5	TGTGCCTGGAGGGGACAGGGACTCAATCAGCCCCAGCATTTT	CAWRGQGLNQPQHF
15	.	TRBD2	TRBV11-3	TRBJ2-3	TGTGCCAGCAGCCCGGGACTAGCGAAGACAGATACGCAGTATTTT	CASSPGLAKTDTQYF
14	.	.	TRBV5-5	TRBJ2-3	TGTGCCAGCAGGCGGGGACGAGCAGTGGATACGCAGTATTTT	CASRRGRAVDTQYF
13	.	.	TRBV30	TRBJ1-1	TGTGCCTGGAGTGTCAGGGGAGCCACTGAAGCTTTCTTT	CAWSVRGATEAFF
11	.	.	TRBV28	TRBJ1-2	TGTGCCAGCAGTTTGGGCAGTGGCTACACCTTC	CASSLGSGYTF
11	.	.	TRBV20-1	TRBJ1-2	TGCAGTGCCAACGGGGACTATGGCTACACCTTC	CSANGDYGYTF
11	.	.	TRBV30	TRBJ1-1	TGTGCCTGGTCTCGGGTGACTGAAGCTTTCTTT	CAWSRVTEAFF
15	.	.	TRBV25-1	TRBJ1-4	TGTGCCAGCAGCGACCTCATGGGGACTAATGAAAAACTGTTTTTT	CASSDLMGTNEKLFF
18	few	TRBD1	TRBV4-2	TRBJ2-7	TGTGCCAGCAGCCAAGATATCGGTCTACAGGGGGCGCGGTACGAGCAGTACTTC	CASSQDIGLQGARYEQYF
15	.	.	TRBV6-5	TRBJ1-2	TGTGCCAGCAGTTACGCCCCCAGGTCGAACTATGGCTACACCTTC	CASSYAPRSNYGYTF
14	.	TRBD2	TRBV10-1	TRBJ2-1	TGCGCCAGCATGGCGGGAGTAACCTACAATGAGCAGTTCTTC	CASMAGVTYNEQFF
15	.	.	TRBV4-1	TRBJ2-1	TGCGCCAGCAGTCACCCCGGGACCCTTTACAATGAGCAGTTCTTC	CASSHPGTLYNEQFF